The 12 T cell receptor beta chains presented below share a single source sample, sequenced in a study of blood T cells in healthy people across ages. A second about 7 to 11 cycle PCR used barcoded and J-beta primers. TCRdb re-called the 5' RACE reads with MiXCR, one entry per CDR3 protein. The table has about 1 million distinct CDR3 sequences, around 45% seen once. Sequenced: blood. The receptors come from a woman aged 55-70 years in good health.

Comments on this clonotype: Mismatch with germline at one junction end may stem from a read error. The V call is TRBV27, the J call TRBJ1-4, with 10 bases identical to TRBD1. This CDR3 spans 15 amino acids. Germline V lookup: CDR1 MNHEY, CDR2 SMNVEV (reference sequence). The CDR3 DNA sequence: TGTACCAGCAGTTTATGGACAGGGGGTTTGGGGGAACTGTTTTTT. This sequence encodes CTSSLWTGGLGELFF.

This chain connects TRBV7-8 to TRBJ2-3, with D uncertain. Germline values: CDR1 SGHVS, CDR2 FQNEAQ. The CDR3 extends over 15 amino acids. V shed 1 base and J shed 1 base, with 9 bases lying between them. DNA of the CDR3: TGTGCCAGCAGCTTAGGGGCACGTCGCACAGATACGCAGTATTTT. Translated, it gives CASSLGARRTDTQYF.

This clonotype was counted only a few times. The CDR3 bases are TGCGCTGGACAGGGCAATAGAAATGAAAAACTGTTTTTT. Its protein is CAGQGNRNEKLFF. J is TRBJ1-4 and V is TRBV20-1; 8 positions agree with TRBD1. CDR1 DFQATT and CDR2 SNEGSKA come from the germline V gene (reference sequence). The CDR3 is 13 residues long.

J is TRBJ2-1 and V is TRBV2; D is possibly TRBD1 (6 bases). This CDR3 is 15 amino acids long. Trimming removed 6 bases from V and 13 bases from J, with 25 bases in between. Germline CDR1 SNHLY, CDR2 FYNNEI. The CDR3: CASRVQGTTRETQFF. In DNA form, the CDR3 reads TGTGCCAGCAGAGTACAGGGTACTACACGAGAGACCCAGTTCTTC.

The chain joins TRBV3-1 to TRBJ2-4, with a weak D call TRBD2 (5 bases). Trimming removed 0 bases from V and 2 bases from J, with 11 bases in between. Germline loops: CDR1 LGHDT, CDR2 YNNKEL (reference sequence). The CDR3 is 16 residues long. The chain's CDR3 is CASSQDRRRPKNIQYF. The DNA of the CDR3 is TGTGCCAGCAGCCAAGATCGGAGGCGGCCCAAAAACATTCAGTACTTC.

In its sample, this clonotype was seen a few times. The chain has TRBV29-1 and TRBJ2-7; D is perhaps TRBD1 (6 bases). This CDR3 is 15 amino acids long. V lost 5 bases to trimming and J lost 3 bases, with 20 bases between them. The germline CDR1 and CDR2 sequences are SQVTM and ANQGSEA. The CDR3 protein is CSVLHRVGMGYEQYF. The CDR3 region has the DNA TGCAGCGTTCTACACAGGGTGGGCATGGGCTACGAGCAGTACTTC.

The rearrangement uses TRBV27 and TRBJ2-3; D uncertain. The germline CDR1 and CDR2 sequences are MNHEY and SMNVEV (reference sequence). Trimming shortened V by 4 bases and J by 2 bases, and 10 bases separated the two germline ends. The CDR3 contains 14 residues. The CDR3 protein is CASSSTTTTDTQYF. The CDR3 nucleotides read TGTGCCAGCAGTTCCACCACGACCACAGATACGCAGTATTTT.

CDR3 DNA sequence: TGTGCCAGCAGCTCGGGACAACCGCAATCCTACGAGCAGTACTTC. Translation gives CASSSGQPQSYEQYF. The chain combines TRBV5-5 with TRBJ2-7; D is possibly TRBD1 (6 bases). Germline V CDR1 and CDR2: SGHKS, YYEKEE (reference sequence). This CDR3 region has 15 residues. The V end lost 3 bases, the J end lost 1 base, and 14 bases lay between the germline ends.

J is TRBJ2-3 and V is TRBV28; maybe TRBD1 (5 bases). The germline V and J ends were trimmed by 4 bases and 0 bases, with 23 bases remaining between them. This CDR3 is built from 19 residues. Germline CDR1 reads MDHEN; CDR2 reads SYDVKM. CDR3 nucleotides: TGTGCCAGCAGTTCAATATGGTCCTGGACACACAATAGCACAGATACGCAGTATTTT. It translates to CASSSIWSWTHNSTDTQYF. Full variable domain (outside the CDR3, taken from reference TRBV28 and TRBJ2-3): DVKVTQSSRYLVKRTGEKVFLECVQDMDHENMFWYRQDPGLGLRLIYFSYDVKMKEKGDIPEGYSVSREKKERFSLILESASTNQTSMYLCASSSIWSWTHNSTDTQYFGPGTRLTVL.

This clonotype was recorded a few times. CDR3 region: CASSYSEGWETQYF. In DNA form, the CDR3 reads TGTGCCAGCAGTTACTCGGAGGGTTGGGAGACCCAGTACTTC. The chain couples TRBV6-5 to TRBJ2-5; tentatively, D is TRBD2 (6 bases). Trimming cost V 0 bases and J 5 bases, with 10 bases left between them. The CDR3 is 14 amino acids. In germline, CDR1 is MNHEY, CDR2 SVGAGI.

The chain joins TRBV20-1 to TRBJ2-7; 10 bases agree with TRBD2. The CDR3 consists of 16 residues. V trimming: 1 base; J trimming: 1 base; junction bases outside the gene matches: 7. CDR1 is DFQATT and CDR2 is SNEGSKA in the germline V gene (reference sequence). CDR3 coding DNA: TGCAGTGCTAGAGTACAGTGGACTAGCGGTTCCTACGAGCAGTACTTC. Its translation: CSARVQWTSGSYEQYF.

This clonotype has a handful of counts. This chain's CDR3 is CASSFGGLEFYEQYF. CDR3 nucleotides: TGTGCCAGCAGTTTCGGGGGACTGGAGTTCTACGAGCAGTACTTC. The chain employs TRBV27 and TRBJ2-7, with TRBD2 as a possible D gene (6 bases). The V and J ends lost 3 bases and 3 bases respectively, with 15 bases between them. CDR1 is MNHEY and CDR2 is SMNVEV in the germline V gene (reference sequence). CDR3 length: 15 residues.